This TCR beta chain emerged from a study of T-cell memory formation after mild COVID-19. Overall study results and limits: Contracting clones from day 15 to 85 had balanced CD4/CD8; later expanders favoured CD4+. There were some responding clones in pre-infection memory, which suggested that cross-reactive memory had joined. Contracting CD4+ clones lay largely in CM and EM, with CD8+ ones residing in EMRA.

Constant-segment primers were used for 5'RACE, and the resulting TCR alpha and TCR beta cDNA libraries carried sample barcodes and UMIs. Via MiXCR, TCRdb re-called the 5' RACE reads, giving one row per CDR3 protein. This sample has 150,000 to 200,000 distinct CDR3 sequences, with roughly 15% found just once. Germline V CDR1 and CDR2: DFQATT, SNEGSKA (reference sequence). The CDR3 is 16 amino acids. V gave up 2 bases and J gave up 0 bases; unmatched junction bases: 9. In the case of this clonotype: Its target is unknown.

The sequenced sample was PBMCs or a T cell subset sorted from them (not recorded which). The origin of this receptor is an adult woman who had mild COVID-19 (a few samples of this study predate the infection). Cell type and time point are not known. This chain connects TRBV20-1 to TRBJ1-1, with 7 bases that match TRBD1. The CDR3 DNA reads TGCAGTGCTAGACCGCCGACAGGGAGCTTGAACACTGAAGCTTTCTTT. It encodes CSARPPTGSLNTEAFF.